The rows below give T cell receptor beta chains drawn from one sample of a study of T-cell memory formation after mild COVID-19. TCRdb independently ran MiXCR on the 5' RACE reads; one entry per CDR3 protein. The data hold 300,000 to 350,000 distinct CDR3 sequences, with 14% observed a single time. The sample comprised PBMCs or a T cell subset sorted from them (not recorded which). The receptors were gathered from a man between 18 and 29 years old who had mild COVID-19 (a few samples of this study predate the infection). Cell type and time point are not known. The conserved cysteine and the conserved F or W are not part of the CDR3 here.

v_gene	CDR3aa
TRBV11-2	ASSLGGDHRLDTQY
TRBV7-9	ASSLRGGKH
TRBV25-1	ASSDELAQETQY
TRBV5-1	ASSFSAGQETQY
TRBV6-5	ASRPLRGVNQPQH
TRBV29-1	SVEGQTPYEQY
TRBV20-1	SARPGTLISGNTIY
TRBV6-2/TRBV6-3	ASSYRGAETEAF
TRBV7-9	ASSFEGVAF
TRBV4-3	ASSHGTSGDEQF
TRBV19	ASGGGRYGYT
TRBV7-8	ASSRTGYEKLF
TRBV13	ASSLVGREQY
TRBV20-1	SARILSQNIQY
TRBV5-6	ASSLARMASEQY
TRBV27	ASSRLNEGETLARTDTQY
TRBV3-1	ASIKAGGQETQY
TRBV7-9	ASSSPLEDTQY
TRBV7-2	ASSPGIQTDYGYT
TRBV10-3	AISRALEANVLT
TRBV4-1	ASSQGQGALSPQH
TRBV2	ASSEVTQY
TRBV7-2	ASSLWAGGLETQY
TRBV14	ASSQDFKNIQY
TRBV5-1	ASSLVGSTNEAF
TRBV29-1	SVGTSGLPSDTQY
TRBV5-1	ASSLDPRTDTQY
TRBV27	ASSWGVPGTSGAVETQY
TRBV6-2/TRBV6-3	ASSKIGGPTEAF
TRBV4-2	ASSQANRGALETQY
TRBV5-1	ASSLEGGGPGTTEAF
TRBV28	ASAYGEYEQF
TRBV7-9	ASSTQLGGTEAF
TRBV7-2	ASSLSRATGDTQY
TRBV12-3/TRBV12-4	ASSSRGGGRYEQY
TRBV5-6	ASSLVGGGIQETQY
TRBV20-1	SASAVAGLTDTQY
TRBV12-3/TRBV12-4	ASSLVGPSGGFHNEQF
TRBV6-2/TRBV6-3	ASSYRRTETQY
TRBV7-8	ASSLKDTTSGEAF
TRBV5-1	ASSPWDSPGETQY
TRBV7-8	ASSLEDSDSPLH
TRBV28	ASSLVLPGTGVGYT
TRBV5-1	ASSSDPGNTEAF
TRBV2	ASSELAGTSETQY
TRBV7-3	ASSPGTSGSTDTQY
TRBV7-9	ASSFMYNEQF
TRBV9	ASSFRDRVDEQF
TRBV18	ASSPQPGQGPGNTIY
TRBV3-1	ASSQYNSPLH
TRBV7-2	ASSFGGTRGQPQH
TRBV11-2	ASSSDRGTDTQY
TRBV7-2	ASSPTGPIYGYT
TRBV7-2	ASSPRRAPEGTGNTIY
TRBV28	ASSFPNTGELF